This paragraph covers one T cell receptor beta chain sequence. Its target is unknown. Trimming removed 5 bases from V and 4 bases from J, with 14 bases in between. Germline CDR1 SEHNR, CDR2 FQNEAQ (reference sequence). This CDR3 is 14 amino acids long. This sample is drawn from a study of OX40 agonist ivuxolimab in advanced cancers. Produced via immunoSEQ multiplex PCR; TCRdb's table is partial and in-frame only. This sample carries around 30,000 clones, roughly nine tenths of them seen once, and the ten largest clones take around 39%. Points from the study as a whole: The antigen specificity of the peripheral T cells (those that were expanded) was not determined.

Baseline was the first blood sampling point, followed by cycle 4 day 1 and cycle 7 day 1. The genes are TRBV7-9 and TRBJ1-1; D not resolved. The sequenced sample was CD4+ or CD8+ T cells sorted from blood, obtained in a trial of the OX40 agonist ivuxolimab. The origin of this receptor is an adult with an advanced solid tumor such as melanoma, head and neck, liver or kidney cancer. For the CDR3, the DNA is TGTGCCAGCAGCCCCCCATATCTTGGCACTGAAGCTTTCTTT. The encoded protein is CASSPPYLGTEAFF.